This T cell receptor (beta chain) was identified during a study of cytomegalovirus exposure and HLA in healthy donors. Study results and caveats: Most TCR sequences were seen very rarely across donors, but some public TCRs occurred in many. Donors were assumed by presence/absence analyses to have roughly uniform sequencing depth.

60 Vbeta and 13 Jbeta primers were used in PCR. Sequencing was performed with immunoSEQ multiplex PCR; in TCRdb, only in-frame clones are kept and a portion is missing. The sample includes over 150,000 clones, roughly 77% of them seen just once. Notes on this clone: Its antigen is still unknown.

The CDR3 loop spans 13 amino acids. Per the germline V gene, CDR1 is SNHLY and CDR2 is FYNNEI. The J segment lost 7 bases and the V segment lost 5 bases, leaving 6 bases of the junction unmatched. The sequenced sample was PBMCs. The receptor's source is a woman aged 18-30 years in good health and CMV-seronegative. The gene calls are TRBV2 and TRBJ1-1; 8 bases line up with TRBD1. The CDR3 region has the DNA TGTGCCAGCAGTACACAGGGGGGCCTTGAAGCTTTCTTT. This sequence encodes CASSTQGGLEAFF.